This T cell receptor beta chain came from a study of OX40 agonist ivuxolimab in advanced cancers. Study summary: The dose-escalation cohort had hepatocellular carcinoma, melanoma, renal cell or head and neck cancer. The group had a mean age of around 64 years, ranged from about 20 to 80, and was 75% to 85% male.

The method was immunoSEQ multiplex PCR; TCRdb's version includes in-frame clones alone and lacks a portion of them. The sample consists of 70,000 to 95,000 clones, around 90% of them appearing once. Germline values: CDR1 KGHSH, CDR2 LQKENI. V lost 4 bases and J lost 6; bases outside the gene matches: 10. This CDR3 has 17 amino acids. As for this clone: Antigen: not known.

Study outcomes and limitations: Doses of 0.1 to 3.0 mg/kg were accompanied by clonal expansion of CD4+ and CD8+ blood T cells by week 6. At 0.1-3.0 mg/kg, partial responders had clonal expansion among the lowest observed.

Here the sequenced sample was CD4+ or CD8+ T cells sorted from blood, taken in a trial of the OX40 agonist ivuxolimab. The chain is built from TRBV18 and TRBJ2-1; 12 positions match TRBD2. This sequence was found in an adult with an advanced solid tumor such as melanoma, head and neck, liver or kidney cancer. The CDR3 sequence: CASSRLAGAQGVNEQFF. CDR3 in DNA: TGTGCCAGCTCACGACTAGCGGGAGCGCAGGGTGTCAATGAGCAGTTCTTC.